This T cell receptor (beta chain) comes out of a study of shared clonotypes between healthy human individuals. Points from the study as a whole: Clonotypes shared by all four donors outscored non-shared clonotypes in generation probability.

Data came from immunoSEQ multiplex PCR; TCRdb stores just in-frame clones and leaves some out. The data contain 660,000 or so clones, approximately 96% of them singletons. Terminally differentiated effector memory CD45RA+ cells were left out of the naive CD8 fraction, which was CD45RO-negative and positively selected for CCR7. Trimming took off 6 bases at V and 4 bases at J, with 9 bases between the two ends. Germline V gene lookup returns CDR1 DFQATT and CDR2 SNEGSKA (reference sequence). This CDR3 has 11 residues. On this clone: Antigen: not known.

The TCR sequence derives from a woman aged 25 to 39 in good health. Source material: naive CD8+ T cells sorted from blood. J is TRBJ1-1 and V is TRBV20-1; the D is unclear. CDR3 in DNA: TGCAGTGCCAAAAGGGTCACTGAAGCTTTCTTT. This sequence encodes CSAKRVTEAFF.